This TCR beta chain was captured in a study of T-cell memory formation after mild COVID-19 listed by TCRdb under 2021. General notes on the study: TCR sequence clusters from the two donors were largely donor specific. T-cell clones expanding and contracting after mild COVID-19 in two donors were tracked by longitudinal TCRalpha and TCRbeta repertoire sequencing. The cohort comprised two young, previously healthy adult volunteers, one female and one male. What the research found in general, with its limitations: Contracting CD4+ clones were located mainly in the CM and EM memory subsets, whereas CD8+ clones were found to be enriched in EMRA. SARS-CoV-2 specificity of the second-wave clones peaking on day 37 was not confirmed. Balanced CD4/CD8 phenotypes were observed for clones contracting from day 15 to 85, whereas a bias towards CD4+ was observed for a second wave of clones expanding from day 15 to 37. Only a couple of mild cases were covered in the study, and larger cohorts including severe cases with pre-infection samples were considered necessary. Some responding clones were found in pre-infection memory, which suggests that pre-existing cross-reactive memory T cells took part in the SARS-CoV-2 response.

This clonotype was detected only a few times. Its antigen remains undetermined. No much larger clone is present one base from it, and per-base qualities are unavailable. These reads were obtained on an Illumina NovaSeq 6000. Using 5'RACE with constant-segment primers, TCRalpha and TCRbeta cDNA libraries were constructed, with sample barcodes and unique molecular identifiers added in the process. RNA was extracted from every sample with Trizol reagent. Amplification of the libraries took two PCR steps, and the second step added a second sample barcode plus Illumina TruSeq adapters. Libraries were sequenced on an Illumina NovaSeq with 2 x 150 bp paired-end reads. On the authors' methods: The reads were demultiplexed and collapsed into UMI-guided consensus sequences using migec v1.2.7. Using mixcr v2.1.11, UMI consensuses were aligned to TRA and TRB V and J templates and then assembled into clonotypes. Expanded or contracted clonotypes were those called significant by both edgeR and NoisET, with noise models trained on biological replicates. For edgeR calls, a false discovery rate-adjusted p below 0.01 and a log2 fold-change threshold of 1 were applied. As an exploratory analysis of dynamics, max-normalized trajectories of the 1000 most abundant clonotypes were examined by PCA with hierarchical clustering. Separately sequenced CD4+ and CD8+ repertoires were used to assign a CD4 or CD8 phenotype to each responding clone. TCRdb reprocessing: public reads trimmed at Q25 with fastp, clones called with MiXCR, in-frame beta chains kept. Identical CDR3 proteins give one entry, which carries the most common genes and DNA. These V and J calls originate from TCRdb's pipeline instead of the authors' own analysis. Within this sample are about 430,000 distinct CDR3 sequences, with less than 25% of them counted one time only. The ten largest account for about 10% of the sample.

From the cysteine up to the phenylalanine, the CDR3 has a length of 15 residues. Here the CDR3 DNA is all that survives: 45 bases in frame from base 1. V lost 4 bases and J lost 8 bases, and the count of bases not matched to a germline gene is 5. The germline V gene yields SGHDT for CDR1 and YYEEEE for CDR2. PBMCs were isolated by Ficoll-Paque density gradient centrifugation. Sequenced: PBMCs or a T cell subset sorted from them (not recorded which). This chain is built from TRBV5-6 and TRBJ2-1; 14 middle bases align to TRBD2. The clonotype originates from an adult woman who had mild COVID-19 (a few samples of this study predate the infection). The sample titles of this study are shuffled in the database, so cell type and time point are left out; the donor was told from shared clones. The CDR3 reads as follows: CASSPGLAGVDEQFF. The nucleotides read TGTGCCAGCAGCCCGGGACTAGCGGGGGTGGATGAGCAGTTCTTC.